Following are 9 T cell receptor beta chains from one sample sequenced in a study of regulatory dendritic cells for organ transplantation. Data came from immunoSEQ multiplex PCR; TCRdb stores just in-frame clones and leaves some out. Of about 4,000 clones in the sample, 71% were seen once. Sorted T cells were CFSE-labeled and cultured 5 days with allogeneic regulatory or mature dendritic cells at 1:10. No antigens are known for them. Material: memory CD8+ T cells from blood cultured with dendritic cells. Described subset: CD45RO+ memory T cells. All receptors come from a human donor in good health.

CDR3 coding DNA: TGTGCCAGCAGTGATCATCGGGGTTATGGCTACACCTTC. Its protein product is CASSDHRGYGYTF. The chain combines TRBV2 with TRBJ1-2; D is uncertain. Germline CDR1 and CDR2: SNHLY and FYNNEI. V lost 3 bases and J lost 5, with 10 bases in between. This CDR3 region has 13 residues.

The chain couples TRBV9 to TRBJ2-6; D ambiguous. Trimming removed 2 bases from V and 0 bases from J, with 9 bases in between. The CDR3 totals 16 residues. In germline, CDR1 is SGDLS, CDR2 YYNGEE. CDR3 DNA sequence: TGTGCCAGCAGCGTTGATCGGCACTCTGGGGCCAACGTCCTGACTTTC. Translated: CASSVDRHSGANVLTF.

The chain uses TRBV5-5 and TRBJ2-1; D is ambiguous. The CDR3 spans 15 residues. V dropped 1 base and J dropped 0 bases, with 8 bases sitting between them. Germline loops: CDR1 SGHKS, CDR2 YYEKEE (reference sequence). The CDR3 sequence is CASSLIADSYNEQFF. The CDR3 DNA is TGTGCCAGCAGCTTGATCGCCGACTCCTACAATGAGCAGTTCTTC.

The gene calls are TRBV7-9 and TRBJ2-3; D is possibly TRBD2 (6 bases). This CDR3 contains 16 residues. V gave up 4 bases and J gave up 4 bases, with 18 bases separating them. CDR1 is SEHNR, CDR2 FQNEAQ, per germline (reference sequence). The CDR3: CASSSQGESGPDTQYF. For the CDR3, the DNA is TGTGCCAGCAGCTCCCAAGGAGAAAGCGGGCCAGATACGCAGTATTTT.

This chain connects TRBV6-1 to TRBJ2-3; D may be TRBD2 (5 bases). V was pared by 3 bases and J by 2 bases, with 15 bases between. The length of the CDR3 is 16 residues. Per the germline V gene, CDR1 is MNHNS and CDR2 is SASEGT. The CDR3 DNA reads as TGTGCCAGCAGTGACTGGACTTTAGCCCCCACAGATACGCAGTATTTT. It translates to CASSDWTLAPTDTQYF.

This clone was observed a handful of times. The rearrangement uses TRBV6-4 and TRBJ2-1; 14 bases align to TRBD2. Looked up from germline, CDR1 is MRHNA and CDR2 is SNTAGT. V gave up 2 bases and J gave up 7 bases; unmatched junction bases: 4. This CDR3 has 16 residues. CDR3 residues: CASSDRGTSGSNEQFF. The CDR3 coding sequence is TGTGCCAGCAGTGACAGGGGGACTAGCGGGAGTAATGAGCAGTTCTTC.

The rearrangement links TRBV6-4 to TRBJ2-2, with 7 bases aligning to TRBD1. The CDR3 extends over 14 amino acids. From germline, CDR1 is MRHNA and CDR2 SNTAGT. Trimming cost V 2 bases and J 3 bases; bases outside gene matches: 0. Written as DNA, the CDR3 is TGTGCCAGCAGTGACGGGACAGACACCGGGGAGCTGTTTTTT. Translation gives CASSDGTDTGELFF.

V is TRBV7-9 and J is TRBJ1-2, with D perhaps TRBD1 (6 bases). The CDR3 is made up of 14 amino acids. From germline, CDR1 is SEHNR and CDR2 FQNEAQ (reference sequence). V lost 5 bases, J lost 8 bases, and 18 bases lay in between. As DNA, the CDR3 is TGTGCCAGCAGCATACCGGGACAAGTGAAGGGCTACACCTTC. Amino acids: CASSIPGQVKGYTF.

This rearrangement joins TRBV7-3 to TRBJ2-3, with TRBD2 matching over 7 bases. The CDR3 sequence is 18 residues long. The V segment lost 2 bases and the J segment 2 bases; nucleotides outside the gene matches: 13. CDR1 SGHTA and CDR2 FQGTGA come from the germline V gene. The CDR3 DNA is TGTGCCAGCAGCTTAGGGGCGATAGCGGGTTGGGACACAGATACGCAGTATTTT. It specifies CASSLGAIAGWDTDTQYF.